A single sample is the source of the 7 T cell receptor beta chains below, sequenced in a study of cytomegalovirus exposure and HLA in healthy donors. It was with 60 Vbeta and 13 Jbeta primers that the PCR ran. Sequencing was performed with immunoSEQ multiplex PCR; in TCRdb, only in-frame clones are kept and a portion is missing. Found here are about 160,000 clones, roughly 80% of them singletons; the top ten hold over 1.2%. What was sequenced was PBMCs. The receptors derive from a girl aged 5-17 years in good health and CMV-seropositive.

The genes are TRBV27 and TRBJ2-2, with TRBD1 matching over 9 bases. CDR1 and CDR2 (germline): MNHEY, SMNVEV (reference sequence). CDR3 length: 14 residues. V dropped 7 bases and J dropped 4; count of bases not matched to a gene: 4. The CDR3 here is CASNGQGITGELFF. The DNA for the CDR3 is TGTGCCAGCAACGGACAGGGGATCACCGGGGAGCTGTTTTTT.

The V call is TRBV27, the J call TRBJ2-1, with TRBD2 identical over 14 bases. Looked up from germline, CDR1 is MNHEY and CDR2 is SMNVEV (reference sequence). The CDR3 length is 14 residues. With 4 bases clipped from V and 15 bases from J, the junction kept 8 bases outside the gene matches. The CDR3 spells CASSSPTSGRARFF. The CDR3 nucleotides read TGTGCCAGCAGTTCCCCGACTAGCGGGAGGGCCCGGTTCTTC.

This sequence joins TRBV9 and TRBJ2-6; D is possibly TRBD1 (5 bases). Trimming cost V 0 bases and J 0 bases, with 10 bases left between them. The CDR3 loop spans 17 amino acids. Looked up from germline, CDR1 is SGDLS and CDR2 is YYNGEE. The CDR3, as DNA: TGTGCCAGCAGCGTAGAATACGACAGCTCTGGGGCCAACGTCCTGACTTTC. This encodes CASSVEYDSSGANVLTF.

This clone was seen a handful of times. CDR3 protein: CASSLGPPGQGNTEAFF. The CDR3 region has the DNA TGTGCCAGCAGCTTGGGGCCCCCGGGACAGGGGAACACTGAAGCTTTCTTT. The V call is TRBV5-4, the J call TRBJ1-1; 9 bases are a match to TRBD1. From germline, CDR1 is SGHNT and CDR2 YYREEE (reference sequence). The CDR3 loop spans 17 amino acids. The junction had 7 bases not matched to a gene; V was cut back by 0 bases and J by 1 base.

This chain joins TRBV30 and TRBJ2-7, with TRBD1 as a possible D gene (6 bases). Trimming stripped 3 bases from V and 3 bases from J, with 12 bases between. The length of the CDR3 is 13 residues. CDR1 and CDR2 from the germline V gene are GTSNPN and SVGIG (reference sequence). CDR3 DNA sequence: TGTGCCTGGAGCTCAGGGGAATTCTACGAGCAGTACTTC. This codes for CAWSSGEFYEQYF.

The J gene is TRBJ2-6, the V gene TRBV6-5, with TRBD1 as a possible D gene (6 bases). V was clipped by 0 bases and J by 2 bases, with 8 bases between them. The CDR3 sequence is 16 residues long. The V gene's germline CDR1 is MNHEY and CDR2 SVGAGI. CDR3 amino acids: CASSYSRGTGANVLTF. The CDR3 DNA reads TGTGCCAGCAGTTACTCTAGGGGGACTGGGGCCAACGTCCTGACTTTC.

The chain recombines TRBV28 with TRBJ1-5, with 7 bases fitting TRBD1. V trimming: 1 base; J trimming: 10 bases; junction bases outside the gene matches: 16. The CDR3 contains 17 residues. CDR1 and CDR2 from the germline V gene are MDHEN and SYDVKM. Here the CDR3 reads CASSLSGGKGASRPQHF. The CDR3 nucleotides are TGTGCCAGCAGTTTATCCGGGGGAAAGGGGGCATCTCGTCCCCAGCATTTT.